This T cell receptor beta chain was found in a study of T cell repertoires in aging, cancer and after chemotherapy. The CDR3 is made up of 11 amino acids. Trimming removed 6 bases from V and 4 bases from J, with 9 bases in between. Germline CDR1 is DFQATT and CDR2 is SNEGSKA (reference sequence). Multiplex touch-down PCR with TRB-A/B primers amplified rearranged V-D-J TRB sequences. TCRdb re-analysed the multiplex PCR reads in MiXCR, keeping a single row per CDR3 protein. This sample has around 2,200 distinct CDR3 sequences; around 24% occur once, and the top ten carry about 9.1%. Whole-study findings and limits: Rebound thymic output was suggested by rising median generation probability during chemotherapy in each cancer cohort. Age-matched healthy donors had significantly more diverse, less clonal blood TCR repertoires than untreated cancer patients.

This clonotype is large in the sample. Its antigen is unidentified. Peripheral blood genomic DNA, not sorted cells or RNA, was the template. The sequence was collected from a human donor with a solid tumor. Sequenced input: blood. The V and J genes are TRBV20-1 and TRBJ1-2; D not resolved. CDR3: CSALTRYGYTF. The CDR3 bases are TGCAGTGCCTTAACCCGCTATGGCTACACCTTC.